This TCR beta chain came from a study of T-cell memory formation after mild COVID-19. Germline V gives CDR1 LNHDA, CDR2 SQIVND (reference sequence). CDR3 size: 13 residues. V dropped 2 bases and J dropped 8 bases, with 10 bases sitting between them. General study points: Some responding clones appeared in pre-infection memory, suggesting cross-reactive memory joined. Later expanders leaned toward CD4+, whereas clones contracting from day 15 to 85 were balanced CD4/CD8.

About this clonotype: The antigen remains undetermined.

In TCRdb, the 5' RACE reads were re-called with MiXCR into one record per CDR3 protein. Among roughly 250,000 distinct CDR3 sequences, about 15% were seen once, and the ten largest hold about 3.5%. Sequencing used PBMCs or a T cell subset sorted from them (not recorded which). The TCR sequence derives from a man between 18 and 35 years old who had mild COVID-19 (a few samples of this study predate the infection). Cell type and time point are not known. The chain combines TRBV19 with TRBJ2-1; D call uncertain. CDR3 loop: CASSIPRSYEQFF. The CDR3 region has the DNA TGTGCCAGTAGTATACCCCGGAGCTATGAGCAGTTCTTC. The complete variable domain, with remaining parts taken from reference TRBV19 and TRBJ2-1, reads DGGITQSPKYLFRKEGQNVTLSCEQNLNHDAMYWYRQDPGQGLRLIYYSQIVNDFQKGDIAEGYSVSREKKESFPLTVTSAQKNPTAFYLCASSIPRSYEQFFGPGTRLTVL.